The clone carrying this T cell receptor beta chain was detected a few times. The antigen is undetermined. The sample comes from a study of T cell responses to AZD1222 COVID-19 vaccine. Study outcomes and limitations: Females made up more of the donors, who were largely white British, and clonal diversity may have come out too low. Just a handful of AZD1222 recipients tested seropositive at baseline. Repertoires were sampled only after the peak T cell response.

From germline, CDR1 is SGHTA and CDR2 FQGNSA. With V trimmed by 5 bases and J by 1 base, 6 bases remained unmatched. This CDR3 region has 15 residues. Assay: immunoSEQ multiplex PCR; the TCRdb copy retains only in-frame clones and omits some. The sample holds approximately 110,000 clones; more than 80% are singletons and the top ten take under 5%. This sequence originates from an adult in good health. The specimen comprised peripheral blood, sampled on day 0 of AZD1222 vaccination. V and J are TRBV7-2 and TRBJ2-3; 7 bases line up with TRBD2. This chain's CDR3 is CASSPKRGRTDTQYF. The CDR3 coding sequence is TGTGCCAGCAGCCCAAAGCGGGGTCGCACAGATACGCAGTATTTT.